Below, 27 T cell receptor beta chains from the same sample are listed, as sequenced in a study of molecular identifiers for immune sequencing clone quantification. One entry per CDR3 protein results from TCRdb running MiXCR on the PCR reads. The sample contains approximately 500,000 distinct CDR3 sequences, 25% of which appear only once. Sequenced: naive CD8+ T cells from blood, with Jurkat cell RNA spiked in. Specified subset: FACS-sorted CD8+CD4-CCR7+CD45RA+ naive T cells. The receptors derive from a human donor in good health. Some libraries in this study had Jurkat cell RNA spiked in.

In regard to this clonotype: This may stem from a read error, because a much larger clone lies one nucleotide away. DNA of the CDR3: TGTGCCAGCAGTGAATGGGCAGGGTCGAACACTAAAGCTTTCTTT. The encoded protein is CASSEWAGSNTKAFF. The chain employs TRBV2 and TRBJ1-1, with a weak D call TRBD1 (5 bases). The CDR3 consists of 15 residues. CDR1 is SNHLY, CDR2 FYNNEI, per germline.

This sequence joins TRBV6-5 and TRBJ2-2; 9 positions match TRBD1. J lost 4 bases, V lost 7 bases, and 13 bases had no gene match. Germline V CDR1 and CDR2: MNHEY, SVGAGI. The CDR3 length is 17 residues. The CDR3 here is CASTQRAGQGFTGELFF. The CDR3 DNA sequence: TGTGCCAGCACCCAAAGGGCGGGACAGGGTTTCACCGGGGAGCTGTTTTTT.

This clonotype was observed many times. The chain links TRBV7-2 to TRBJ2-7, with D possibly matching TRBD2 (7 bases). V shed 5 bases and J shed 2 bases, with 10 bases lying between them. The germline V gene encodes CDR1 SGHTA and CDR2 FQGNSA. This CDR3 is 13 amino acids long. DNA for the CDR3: TGTGCCAGCAGCGCCGGGGGGCCCTACGAGCAGTACTTC. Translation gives CASSAGGPYEQYF.

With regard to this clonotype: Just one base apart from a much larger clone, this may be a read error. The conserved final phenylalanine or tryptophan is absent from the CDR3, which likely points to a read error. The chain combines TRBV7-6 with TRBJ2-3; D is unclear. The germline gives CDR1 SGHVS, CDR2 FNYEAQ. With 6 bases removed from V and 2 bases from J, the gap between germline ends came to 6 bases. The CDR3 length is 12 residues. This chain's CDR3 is CASSYTTDTQYS. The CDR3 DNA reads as TGTGCCAGCAGTTATACCACAGATACGCAGTATTCT.

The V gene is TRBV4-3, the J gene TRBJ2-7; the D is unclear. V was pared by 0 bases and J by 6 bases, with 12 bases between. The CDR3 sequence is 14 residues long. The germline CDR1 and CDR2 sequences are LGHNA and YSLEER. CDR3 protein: CASSQDRSPSEQYF. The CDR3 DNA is TGCGCCAGCAGCCAAGATAGATCCCCCTCCGAGCAGTACTTC.

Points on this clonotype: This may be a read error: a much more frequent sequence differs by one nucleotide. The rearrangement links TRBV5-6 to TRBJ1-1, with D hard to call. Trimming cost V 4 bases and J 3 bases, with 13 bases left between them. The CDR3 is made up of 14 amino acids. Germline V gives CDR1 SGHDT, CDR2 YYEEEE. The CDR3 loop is CASSLYTVDTEAFF. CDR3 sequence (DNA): TGTGCCAGCAGCCTATATACAGTGGACACTGAAGCTTTCTTT.

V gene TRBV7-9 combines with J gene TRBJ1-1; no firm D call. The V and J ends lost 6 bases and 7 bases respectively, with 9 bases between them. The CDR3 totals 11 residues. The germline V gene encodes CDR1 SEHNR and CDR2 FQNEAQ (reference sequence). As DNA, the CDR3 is TGTGCCAGCAGTTCCCCTCATGAAGCTTTCTTT. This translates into CASSSPHEAFF.

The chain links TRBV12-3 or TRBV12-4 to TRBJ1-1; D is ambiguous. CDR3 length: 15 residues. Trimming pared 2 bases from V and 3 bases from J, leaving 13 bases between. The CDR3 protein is CASSLRREAYTEAFF. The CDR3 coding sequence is TGTGCCAGCAGTTTAAGGAGGGAAGCGTACACTGAAGCTTTCTTT.

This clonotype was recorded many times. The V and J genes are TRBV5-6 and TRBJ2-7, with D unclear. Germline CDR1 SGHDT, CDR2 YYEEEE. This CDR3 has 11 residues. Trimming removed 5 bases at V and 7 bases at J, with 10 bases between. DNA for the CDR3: TGTGCCAGCAGTTCCCGATCTGAGCAGTACTTC. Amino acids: CASSSRSEQYF.

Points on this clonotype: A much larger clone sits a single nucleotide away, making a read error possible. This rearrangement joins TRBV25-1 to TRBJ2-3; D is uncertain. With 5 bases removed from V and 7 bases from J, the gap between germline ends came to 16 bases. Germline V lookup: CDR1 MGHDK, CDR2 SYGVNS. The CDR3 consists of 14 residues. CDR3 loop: CASSTPANRYTQYF. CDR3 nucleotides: TGTGCCAGCAGTACCCCGGCCAATCGATATACGCAGTATTTT.

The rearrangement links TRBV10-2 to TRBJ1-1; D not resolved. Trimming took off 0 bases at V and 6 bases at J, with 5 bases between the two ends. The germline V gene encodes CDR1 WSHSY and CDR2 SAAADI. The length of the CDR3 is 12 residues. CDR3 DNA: TGCGCCAGCAGTGAGTCTTGGTCTGAAGCTTTCTTT. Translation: CASSESWSEAFF.

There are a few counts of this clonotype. CDR3 amino acids: CASSDWQNYGYTF. The CDR3 DNA sequence: TGTGCCAGCAGTGACTGGCAAAACTATGGCTACACCTTC. The chain combines TRBV6-1 with TRBJ1-2; D is undetermined. CDR1 MNHNS and CDR2 SASEGT come from the germline V gene. The CDR3 extends over 13 amino acids. V lost 3 bases, J lost 2 bases, and 7 bases lay in between.

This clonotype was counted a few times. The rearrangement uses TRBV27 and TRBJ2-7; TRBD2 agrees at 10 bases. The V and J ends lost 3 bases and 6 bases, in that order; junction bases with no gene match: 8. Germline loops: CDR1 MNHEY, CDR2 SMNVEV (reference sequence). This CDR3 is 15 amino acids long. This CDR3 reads CASSFVLAGVSEQYF. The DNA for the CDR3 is TGTGCCAGCAGTTTTGTTCTAGCGGGAGTATCCGAGCAGTACTTC.

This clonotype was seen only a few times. CDR3 residues: CASRTPIEFQETQYF. The CDR3, as DNA: TGTGCCAGCAGAACTCCGATCGAGTTCCAAGAGACCCAGTACTTC. The chain uses TRBV6-2 or TRBV6-3 and TRBJ2-5; D gene uncertain. With 6 bases removed from V and 1 base from J, the gap between germline ends came to 15 bases. The CDR3 is made up of 15 amino acids. The V gene's germline CDR1 is MNHEY and CDR2 SVGEGT.

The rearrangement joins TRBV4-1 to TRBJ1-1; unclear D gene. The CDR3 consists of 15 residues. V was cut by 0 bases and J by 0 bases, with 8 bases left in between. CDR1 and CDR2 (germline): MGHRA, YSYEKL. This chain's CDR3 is CASSQDLGMNTEAFF. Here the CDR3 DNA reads TGCGCCAGCAGCCAAGATTTGGGTATGAACACTGAAGCTTTCTTT.

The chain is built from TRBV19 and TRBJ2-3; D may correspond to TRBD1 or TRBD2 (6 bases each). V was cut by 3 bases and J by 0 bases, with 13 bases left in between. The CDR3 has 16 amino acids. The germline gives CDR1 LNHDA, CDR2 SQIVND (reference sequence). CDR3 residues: CASSMGGSTSTDTQYF. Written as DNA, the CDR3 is TGTGCCAGTAGTATGGGGGGCAGTACGAGCACAGATACGCAGTATTTT.

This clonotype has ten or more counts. This chain's CDR3 is CASSLVGLAGGWYEQYF. CDR3 in DNA: TGTGCCAGCAGCTTAGTGGGACTAGCGGGAGGGTGGTACGAGCAGTACTTC. The chain has TRBV7-2 and TRBJ2-7; 16 bases map to TRBD2. V was pared by 1 base and J by 4 bases, with 4 bases of the junction left unmatched. Germline CDR1 reads SGHTA; CDR2 reads FQGNSA. The CDR3 contains 17 residues.

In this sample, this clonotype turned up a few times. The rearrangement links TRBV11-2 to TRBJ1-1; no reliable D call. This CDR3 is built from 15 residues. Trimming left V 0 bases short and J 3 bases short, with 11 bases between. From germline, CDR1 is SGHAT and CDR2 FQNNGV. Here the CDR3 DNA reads TGTGCCAGCAGCTTAGAGGCCAGGAGGGACACTGAAGCTTTCTTT. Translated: CASSLEARRDTEAFF. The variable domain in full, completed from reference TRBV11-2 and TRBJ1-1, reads EAGVAQSPRYKIIEKRQSVAFWCNPISGHATLYWYQQILGQGPKLLIQFQNNGVVDDSQLPKDRFSAERLKGVDSTLKIQPAKLEDSAVYLCASSLEARRDTEAFFGQGTRLTVV.

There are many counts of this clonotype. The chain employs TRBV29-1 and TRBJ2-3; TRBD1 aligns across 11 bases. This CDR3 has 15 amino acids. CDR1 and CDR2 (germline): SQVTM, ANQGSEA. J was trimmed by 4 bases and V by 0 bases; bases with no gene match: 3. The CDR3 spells CSVEDRDRGADTQYF. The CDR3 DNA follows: TGCAGCGTTGAAGACCGGGACAGGGGGGCAGATACGCAGTATTTT.

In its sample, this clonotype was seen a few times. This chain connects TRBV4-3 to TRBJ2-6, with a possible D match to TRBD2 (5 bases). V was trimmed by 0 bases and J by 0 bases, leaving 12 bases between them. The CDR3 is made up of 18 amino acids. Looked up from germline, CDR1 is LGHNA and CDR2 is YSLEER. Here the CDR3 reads CASSQEEVGFSGANVLTF. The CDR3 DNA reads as TGCGCCAGCAGCCAAGAGGAGGTGGGATTCTCTGGGGCCAACGTCCTGACTTTC.

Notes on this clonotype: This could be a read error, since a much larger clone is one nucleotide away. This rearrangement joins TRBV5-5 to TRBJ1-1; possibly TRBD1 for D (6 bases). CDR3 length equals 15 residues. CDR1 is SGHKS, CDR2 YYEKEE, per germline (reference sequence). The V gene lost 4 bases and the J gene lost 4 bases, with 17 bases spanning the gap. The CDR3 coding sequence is TGTGCCAGCAGCGGGGTGGGGGCGGTGGTCACTGAAGCTTTCTTT. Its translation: CASSGVGAVVTEAFF.

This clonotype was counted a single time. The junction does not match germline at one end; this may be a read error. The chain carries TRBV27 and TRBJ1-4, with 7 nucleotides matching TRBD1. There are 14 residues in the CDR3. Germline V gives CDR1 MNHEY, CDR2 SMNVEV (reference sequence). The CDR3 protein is CASSFWQGDEELFF. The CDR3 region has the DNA TGTGCCAGCAGTTTCTGGCAGGGGGATGAAGAACTGTTTTTT.

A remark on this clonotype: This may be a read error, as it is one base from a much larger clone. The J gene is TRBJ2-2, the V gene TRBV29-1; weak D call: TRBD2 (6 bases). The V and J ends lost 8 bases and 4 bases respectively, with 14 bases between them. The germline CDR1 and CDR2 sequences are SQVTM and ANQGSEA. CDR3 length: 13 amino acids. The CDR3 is CSFRDGSTGELFF. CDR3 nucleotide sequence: TGCAGCTTCCGGGACGGGAGCACCGGGGAGCTGTTTTTT.

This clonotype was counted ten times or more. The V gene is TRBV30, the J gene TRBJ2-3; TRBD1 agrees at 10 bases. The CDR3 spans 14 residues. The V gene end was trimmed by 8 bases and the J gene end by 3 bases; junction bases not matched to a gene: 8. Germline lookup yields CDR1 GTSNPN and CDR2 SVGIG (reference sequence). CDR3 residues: CAVPGQGMTDTQYF. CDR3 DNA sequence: TGTGCCGTACCGGGACAGGGGATGACAGATACGCAGTATTTT.

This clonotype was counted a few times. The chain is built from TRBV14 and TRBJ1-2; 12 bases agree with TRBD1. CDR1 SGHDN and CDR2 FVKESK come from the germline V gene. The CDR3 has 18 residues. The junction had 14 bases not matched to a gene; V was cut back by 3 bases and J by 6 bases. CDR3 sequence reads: CASSHPGQGAQIPHGYTF. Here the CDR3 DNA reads TGTGCCAGCAGCCATCCGGGACAGGGGGCCCAAATTCCTCATGGCTACACCTTC.

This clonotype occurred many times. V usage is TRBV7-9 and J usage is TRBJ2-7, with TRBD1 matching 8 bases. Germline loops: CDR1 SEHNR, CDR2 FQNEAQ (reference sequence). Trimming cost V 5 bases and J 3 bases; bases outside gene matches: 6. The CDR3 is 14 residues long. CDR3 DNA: TGTGCCAGCAGCCCACCCGGACAGGGCTACGAGCAGTACTTC. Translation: CASSPPGQGYEQYF.

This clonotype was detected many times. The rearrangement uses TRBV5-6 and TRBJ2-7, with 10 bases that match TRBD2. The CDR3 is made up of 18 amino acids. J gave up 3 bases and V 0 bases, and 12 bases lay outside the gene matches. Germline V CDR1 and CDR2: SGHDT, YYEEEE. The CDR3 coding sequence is TGTGCCAGCAGCTTGGGTAGCTTTGCCGGGACTAGCGACTACGAGCAGTACTTC. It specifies CASSLGSFAGTSDYEQYF.